This T cell receptor beta chain was captured in a study of shared clonotypes between healthy human individuals. Looking at the study overall: Researchers assigned three CD4 naive, three CD4 memory, two CD8 naive and one CD8 memory plate to each donor.

CDR3 size: 15 residues. CDR1 is ENHRY, CDR2 SYGVKD, per germline. The V end lost 4 bases, the J end lost 2 bases, and 14 bases lay between the germline ends. Replicate PCRs from sorted subsets contained about 200 ng DNA, which is roughly 30,000 T cell genomes. Some clones are missing from TCRdb's copy, which holds only in-frame ones; the method was immunoSEQ multiplex PCR. The sample has about 2 million clones; 90% to 95% are singletons. The sample consisted of naive CD4+ T cells sorted from blood. Subset noted: CD45RA+ positively selected. This chain joins TRBV10-3 and TRBJ1-2; D gene unclear. The receptor was derived from a man aged 18 to 35 in good health. In DNA, the CDR3 is TGTGCCATCAGTGCTCCTTTAGGCATGAACTATGGCTACACCTTC. Translated: CAISAPLGMNYGYTF.